The 20 T cell receptor beta chains reported below all come from one sample, sequenced in a study of blood T cell repertoires in COVID-19 (dated by TCRdb to the early 2020s). Libraries were prepared through the immunoSEQ multiplex PCR assay. Not all clones reach the TCRdb copy of this immuneACCESS table, which keeps in-frame sequences only. Checked studies attribute under half of the gap to unresolved V genes and leave the rest unexplained. The sample records 57,000 or so clones, more than 60% of which are singletons. The top ten constitute about 20% of the sample. Sequencing was performed on peripheral blood. These receptors were collected from a man aged 55 to 70 with acute or convalescent COVID-19.

V and J are TRBV3-1 (or the pseudogene TRBV3-2) and TRBJ1-1; 9 positions match TRBD1. The germline V gene has CDR1 LGHDT and CDR2 YNNKEL (reference sequence). V was clipped by 2 bases and J by 6 bases; unmatched bases: 4. This CDR3 is 14 amino acids long. CDR3 amino acids: CASSQKQGAAEAFF. CDR3 DNA sequence: TGTGCCAGCAGCCAAAAACAGGGGGCTGCTGAAGCTTTCTTT.

The CDR3 DNA is TGTGCCAGTAGTATGAGGTCTAGCGGGATTTACAATGAGCAGTTCTTC. Amino acids: CASSMRSSGIYNEQFF. V and J are TRBV19 and TRBJ2-1, with 9 bases identical to TRBD2. The CDR3 contains 16 residues. The V gene's germline CDR1 is LNHDA and CDR2 SQIVND (reference sequence). V lost 3 bases, J lost 4 bases, and 7 bases stayed unmatched.

The table lists this clone with a few counts. The genes are TRBV7-9 and TRBJ1-6; TRBD1 is a possible D gene (5 bases). Germline lookup yields CDR1 SEHNR and CDR2 FQNEAQ (reference sequence). The V gene lost 3 bases and the J gene lost 8 bases, with 11 bases spanning the gap. The CDR3 runs to 14 residues. The CDR3 protein is CASSLSDIYSPLHF. CDR3 nucleotide sequence: TGTGCCAGCAGCTTGTCGGACATCTATTCACCCCTCCACTTT. Full variable domain (outside the CDR3, taken from reference TRBV7-9 and TRBJ1-6): DTGVSQNPRHKITKRGQNVTFRCDPISEHNRLYWYRQTLGQGPEFLTYFQNEAQLEKSRLLSDRFSAERPKGSFSTLEIQRTEQGDSAMYLCASSLSDIYSPLHFGNGTRLTVT.

The chain has TRBV2 and TRBJ2-3, with TRBD2 matching 7 bases. The V gene's germline CDR1 is SNHLY and CDR2 FYNNEI. V was clipped by 11 bases and J by 2 bases; unmatched bases: 7. The CDR3 sequence is 13 residues long. The CDR3 loop reads CAGRLAPTDTQYF. In DNA, the CDR3 is TGTGCCGGTAGACTAGCCCCCACAGATACGCAGTATTTT.

The rearrangement uses TRBV27 and TRBJ2-7; 8 bases line up with TRBD2. V lost 6 bases, J lost 2 bases, and 6 bases stayed unmatched. The length of the CDR3 is 14 residues. The germline CDR1 and CDR2 sequences are MNHEY and SMNVEV (reference sequence). CDR3 region: CASSERETTYEQYF. In DNA form, the CDR3 reads TGTGCCAGCAGCGAGCGGGAGACGACCTACGAGCAGTACTTC.

This rearrangement joins TRBV6-5 to TRBJ1-1; the match to TRBD1 covers 9 bases. V gave up 6 bases and J gave up 2 bases; unmatched junction bases: 7. CDR1 is MNHEY and CDR2 is SVGAGI in the germline V gene. The CDR3 has 15 residues. The CDR3 nucleotides read TGTGCCAGCAGGGAGACGACAGGGGGTAACACTGAAGCTTTCTTT. It translates to CASRETTGGNTEAFF.

The chain employs TRBV27 and TRBJ1-1; no clear D. V dropped 3 bases and J dropped 4 bases, with 15 bases sitting between them. CDR1 and CDR2 from the germline V gene are MNHEY and SMNVEV (reference sequence). This CDR3 has 15 amino acids. The CDR3 sequence: CASSLVSSEGTEAFF. CDR3 DNA sequence: TGTGCCAGCAGTTTGGTATCCTCAGAGGGCACTGAAGCTTTCTTT.

The rearrangement uses TRBV5-8 and TRBJ1-2, with no clear D. Germline-derived CDR1 and CDR2 are SGHTS and YDEGEE. Trimming removed 3 bases from V and 4 bases from J, with 13 bases in between. The CDR3 loop spans 14 amino acids. This chain's CDR3 is CASSSYIPRYGYTF. The DNA for the CDR3 is TGTGCCAGCAGCTCCTATATTCCCCGCTATGGCTACACCTTC.

This sequence joins TRBV13 and TRBJ1-1; 12 nucleotides match TRBD1. With 7 bases clipped from V and 1 base from J, the junction kept 7 bases outside the gene matches. The CDR3 is 16 residues long. CDR1 is PRHDT and CDR2 is FYEKMQ in the germline V gene (reference sequence). The CDR3 nucleotides are TGTGCCAGCACATCCGGGACAGGGGGCTGGAACACTGAAGCTTTCTTT. Residues: CASTSGTGGWNTEAFF.

The chain employs TRBV9 and TRBJ2-2; D unresolved. V was trimmed by 0 bases and J by 2 bases, leaving 5 bases between them. This CDR3 has 14 amino acids. The germline V gene encodes CDR1 SGDLS and CDR2 YYNGEE. The CDR3 DNA reads as TGTGCCAGCAGCGTAGCCACTAACACCGGGGAGCTGTTTTTT. Translated, it gives CASSVATNTGELFF.

The CDR3 nucleotides are TGTGCCAGCAGTTTAGGGGCCGTTGGCTACACCTTC. Translated, it gives CASSLGAVGYTF. The rearrangement uses TRBV28 and TRBJ1-2; possible D gene TRBD1, 5 bases. The CDR3 loop spans 12 amino acids. Per germline, CDR1 MDHEN and CDR2 SYDVKM. Trimming took off 2 bases at V and 7 bases at J, with 8 bases between the two ends.

This rearrangement joins TRBV24-1 to TRBJ2-2; 10 positions agree with TRBD2. With 7 bases clipped from V and 3 bases from J, the junction kept 7 bases outside the gene matches. Germline values: CDR1 KGHDR, CDR2 SFDVKD. This CDR3 spans 16 amino acids. The CDR3 DNA is TGTGCCACCAGACCACGGCTAGCGGGAGACACCGGGGAGCTGTTTTTT. As protein: CATRPRLAGDTGELFF.

The chain links TRBV30 to TRBJ2-3; 8 bases fit TRBD2. The germline CDR1 and CDR2 sequences are GTSNPN and SVGIG (reference sequence). The CDR3 totals 13 residues. V lost 3 bases to trimming and J lost 1 base; unmatched junction nucleotides: 0. CDR3 residues: CAWRRGGTDTQYF. For the CDR3, the DNA is TGTGCCTGGAGGCGGGGGGGCACAGATACGCAGTATTTT.

V and J are TRBV5-1 and TRBJ1-4, with D possibly TRBD1 on 5 matching bases. V gave up 2 bases and J gave up 7 bases, with 9 bases separating them. This CDR3 contains 13 residues. Germline CDR1 is SGHRS and CDR2 is YFSETQ. CDR3: CASSFGQSEKLFF. The CDR3 DNA sequence: TGCGCCAGCAGCTTTGGACAAAGTGAAAAACTGTTTTTT.

V usage is TRBV18 and J usage is TRBJ2-1; D possibly corresponds to TRBD2 (5 bases). Trimming left V 3 bases short and J 0 bases short, with 12 bases between. This CDR3 has 16 amino acids. Germline assignment: CDR1 KGHSH and CDR2 LQKENI. This CDR3 is CASSPGSGSSYNEQFF. The CDR3 region has the DNA TGTGCCAGCTCACCGGGTTCTGGGAGCTCCTACAATGAGCAGTTCTTC.

The CDR3 DNA reads TGTGCCAGCAGTGAAGAACGACAGGTCAATGGCTACACCTTC. Protein sequence: CASSEERQVNGYTF. This rearrangement joins TRBV2 to TRBJ1-2, with D tentatively TRBD1 (6 bases). With 1 base removed from V and 6 bases from J, the gap between germline ends came to 12 bases. CDR3 length: 14 residues. Germline CDR1 is SNHLY and CDR2 is FYNNEI.

The gene calls are TRBV29-1 and TRBJ2-1; tentative D call: TRBD2 (6 bases). The CDR3 length is 12 residues. V was shortened by 8 bases and J by 9 bases, with 17 bases between the two germline ends. The V gene's germline CDR1 is SQVTM and CDR2 ANQGSEA. In DNA form, the CDR3 reads TGCAGCTTAAGGTCAGGGACTCCTGAGCAGTTCTTC. This codes for CSLRSGTPEQFF.

J is TRBJ2-7 and V is TRBV5-1; TRBD1 matches 9 bases. CDR1 is SGHRS and CDR2 is YFSETQ in the germline V gene. V gave up 0 bases and J gave up 5 bases; unmatched junction bases: 6. This CDR3 has 15 amino acids. This chain's CDR3 is CASSLVLGQGNEQYF. The CDR3 nucleotides read TGCGCCAGCAGCTTGGTGTTGGGACAGGGCAACGAGCAGTACTTC. Supplemented by reference TRBV5-1 and TRBJ2-7, the full variable domain reads KAGVTQTPRYLIKTRGQQVTLSCSPISGHRSVSWYQQTPGQGLQFLFEYFSETQRNKGNFPGRFSGRQFSNSRSEMNVSTLELGDSALYLCASSLVLGQGNEQYFGPGTRLTVT.

This chain joins TRBV4-3 and TRBJ2-7, with 7 bases that match TRBD1. The CDR3 covers 14 residues. The J segment lost 7 bases and the V segment lost 4 bases, leaving 10 bases of the junction unmatched. Germline V gene lookup returns CDR1 LGHNA and CDR2 YSLEER. The CDR3 sequence: CASSRRQGVLEQYF. CDR3 sequence (DNA): TGCGCCAGCAGCCGCCGACAGGGAGTATTAGAGCAGTACTTC.

This sequence joins TRBV19 and TRBJ1-5; 12 bases are a match to TRBD1. Germline assignment: CDR1 LNHDA and CDR2 SQIVND (reference sequence). V lost 7 bases to trimming and J lost 7 bases; unmatched junction nucleotides: 11. This CDR3 is built from 16 residues. The CDR3 protein is CASTSWGQGARQPQHF. In DNA form, the CDR3 reads TGTGCCAGTACTAGTTGGGGACAGGGGGCGAGGCAGCCCCAGCATTTT.